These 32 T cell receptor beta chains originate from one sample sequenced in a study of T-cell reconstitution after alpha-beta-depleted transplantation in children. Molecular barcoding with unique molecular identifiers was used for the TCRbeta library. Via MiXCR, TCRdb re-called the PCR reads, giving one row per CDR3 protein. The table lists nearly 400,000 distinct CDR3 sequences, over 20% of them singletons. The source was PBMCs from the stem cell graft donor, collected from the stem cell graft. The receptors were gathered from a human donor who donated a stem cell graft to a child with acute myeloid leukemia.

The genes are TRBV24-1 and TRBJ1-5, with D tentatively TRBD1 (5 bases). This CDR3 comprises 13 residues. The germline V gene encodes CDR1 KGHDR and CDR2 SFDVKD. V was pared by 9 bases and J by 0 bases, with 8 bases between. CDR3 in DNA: TGTGCCACCGCCGACAGTAGCAATCAGCCCCAGCATTTT. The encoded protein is CATADSSNQPQHF.

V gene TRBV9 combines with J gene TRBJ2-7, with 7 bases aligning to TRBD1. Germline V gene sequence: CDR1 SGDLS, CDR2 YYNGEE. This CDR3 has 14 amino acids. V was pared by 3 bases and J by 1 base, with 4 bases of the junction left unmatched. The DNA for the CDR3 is TGTGCCAGCAGCGCTAGGGACAGTTCCTACGAGCAGTACTTC. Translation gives CASSARDSSYEQYF.

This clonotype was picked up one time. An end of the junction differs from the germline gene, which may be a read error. The CDR3 loop reads CASSLDGPNSYDQYF. The CDR3 nucleotides read TGTGCCAGCAGCTTAGACGGCCCCAACTCCTACGACCAGTACTTC. The genes are TRBV7-2 and TRBJ2-7; D remains unclear. The CDR3 extends over 15 amino acids. CDR1 SGHTA and CDR2 FQGNSA come from the germline V gene.

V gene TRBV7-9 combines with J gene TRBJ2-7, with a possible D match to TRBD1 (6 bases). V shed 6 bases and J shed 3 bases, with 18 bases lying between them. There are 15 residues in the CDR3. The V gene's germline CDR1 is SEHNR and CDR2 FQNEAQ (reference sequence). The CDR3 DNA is TGTGCCAGCAGTCCAACCCCAGGGGCCGGCTACGAGCAGTACTTC. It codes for CASSPTPGAGYEQYF.

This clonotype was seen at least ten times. In DNA, the CDR3 is TGTGCCAGCAGTTACGCAGGGGGGACAGATACGCAGTATTTT. Translated, it gives CASSYAGGTDTQYF. J is TRBJ2-3 and V is TRBV6-5, with D perhaps matching TRBD1 (7 bases). Between the trimmed V and J ends, which lost 2 bases and 3 bases, there was a span of 9 bases. Germline CDR1 and CDR2: MNHEY and SVGAGI. The CDR3 runs 14 residues.

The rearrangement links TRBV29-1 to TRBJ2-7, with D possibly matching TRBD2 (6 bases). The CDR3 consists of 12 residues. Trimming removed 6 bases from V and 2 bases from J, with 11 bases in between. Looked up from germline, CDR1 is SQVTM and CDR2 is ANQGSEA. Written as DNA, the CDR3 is TGCAGCGTGATGCGGGGCACCTACGAGCAGTACTTC. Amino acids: CSVMRGTYEQYF.

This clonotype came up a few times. The CDR3 nucleotides read TGCGCCAGCAGCCAATTTTTTTGGCGGGAGGACTACAATGAGCAGTTCTTC. Its translation is CASSQFFWREDYNEQFF. V usage is TRBV4-3 and J usage is TRBJ2-1; 8 nucleotides agree with TRBD2. Germline loops: CDR1 LGHNA, CDR2 YSLEER. This CDR3 spans 17 amino acids. V was pared by 2 bases and J by 3 bases, with 9 bases of the junction left unmatched.

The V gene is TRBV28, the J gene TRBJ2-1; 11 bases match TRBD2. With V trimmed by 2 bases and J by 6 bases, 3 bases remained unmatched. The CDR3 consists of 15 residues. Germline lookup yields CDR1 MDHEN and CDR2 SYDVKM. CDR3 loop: CASSLLAGGSNEQFF. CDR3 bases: TGTGCCAGCAGTTTACTAGCGGGAGGTTCCAATGAGCAGTTCTTC.

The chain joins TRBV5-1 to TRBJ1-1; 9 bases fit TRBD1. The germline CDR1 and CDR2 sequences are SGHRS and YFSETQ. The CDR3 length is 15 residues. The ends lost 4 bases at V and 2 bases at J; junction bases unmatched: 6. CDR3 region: CASSPLDRGNTEAFF. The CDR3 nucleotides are TGCGCCAGCAGCCCGTTGGACAGGGGTAACACTGAAGCTTTCTTT.

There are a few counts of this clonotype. CDR3 residues: CASSITGTPGGYNEQFF. For the CDR3, the DNA is TGTGCCAGCAGCATCACCGGGACACCAGGCGGCTACAATGAGCAGTTCTTC. The chain combines TRBV5-5 with TRBJ2-1; TRBD1 is a possible D gene (6 bases). The CDR3 extends over 17 amino acids. CDR1 and CDR2 from the germline V gene are SGHKS and YYEKEE (reference sequence). V dropped 4 bases and J dropped 3 bases, with 20 bases sitting between them.

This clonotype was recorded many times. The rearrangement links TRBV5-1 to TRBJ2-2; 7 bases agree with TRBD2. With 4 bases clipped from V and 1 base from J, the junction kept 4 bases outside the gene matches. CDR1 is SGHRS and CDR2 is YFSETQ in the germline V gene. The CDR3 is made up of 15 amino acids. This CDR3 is CASSQTSENTGELFF. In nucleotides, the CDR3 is TGCGCCAGCAGCCAAACTAGCGAGAACACCGGGGAGCTGTTTTTT.

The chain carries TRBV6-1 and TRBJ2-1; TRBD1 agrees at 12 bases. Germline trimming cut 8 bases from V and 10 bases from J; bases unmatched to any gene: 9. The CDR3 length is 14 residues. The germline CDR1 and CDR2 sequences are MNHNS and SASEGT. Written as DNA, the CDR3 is TGTGCCAGCGGCCGGGACAGGGGGCGCGTGGAGCAGTTCTTC. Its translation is CASGRDRGRVEQFF.

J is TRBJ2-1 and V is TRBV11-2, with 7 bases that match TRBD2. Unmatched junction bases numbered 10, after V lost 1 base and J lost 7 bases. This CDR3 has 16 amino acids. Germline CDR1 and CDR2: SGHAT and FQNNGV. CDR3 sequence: CASSLAGGPSRNEQFF. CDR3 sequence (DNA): TGTGCCAGCAGCTTAGCGGGGGGACCGTCGCGTAATGAGCAGTTCTTC.

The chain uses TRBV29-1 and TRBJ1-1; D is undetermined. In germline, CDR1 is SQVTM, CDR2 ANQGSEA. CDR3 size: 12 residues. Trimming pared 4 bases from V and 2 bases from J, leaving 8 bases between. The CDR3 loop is CSVGLLNTEAFF. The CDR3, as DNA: TGCAGCGTTGGGTTGTTAAACACTGAAGCTTTCTTT.

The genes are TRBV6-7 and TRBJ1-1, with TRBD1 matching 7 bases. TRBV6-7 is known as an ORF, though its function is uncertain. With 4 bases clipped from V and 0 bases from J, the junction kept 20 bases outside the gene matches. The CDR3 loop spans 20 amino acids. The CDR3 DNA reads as TGTGCCAGCAGTTCTCACCCTTCGCCGGGACAGAAACTCATGAACACTGAAGCTTTCTTT. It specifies CASSSHPSPGQKLMNTEAFF.

This CDR3 is CASSFRVEPYF. DNA for the CDR3: TGTGCCAGCAGTTTCAGGGTGGAACCGTATTTT. The J gene is TRBJ2-3, the V gene TRBV28, with D possibly TRBD1 on 5 matching bases. The CDR3 has 11 amino acids. V lost 3 bases and J lost 14, with 12 bases in between. Germline V gene sequence: CDR1 MDHEN, CDR2 SYDVKM.

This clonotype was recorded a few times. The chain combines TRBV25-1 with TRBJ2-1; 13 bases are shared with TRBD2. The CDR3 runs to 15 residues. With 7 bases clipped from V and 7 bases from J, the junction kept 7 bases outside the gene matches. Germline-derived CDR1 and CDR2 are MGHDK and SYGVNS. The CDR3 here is CASTRTSGRRNEQFF. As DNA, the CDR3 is TGTGCCAGCACTCGGACTAGCGGGAGAAGGAATGAGCAGTTCTTC.

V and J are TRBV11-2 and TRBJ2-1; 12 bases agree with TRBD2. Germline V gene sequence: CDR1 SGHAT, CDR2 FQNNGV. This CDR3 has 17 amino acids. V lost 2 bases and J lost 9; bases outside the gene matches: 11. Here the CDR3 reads CASSLYMRLAGAGEQFF. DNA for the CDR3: TGTGCCAGCAGCTTATACATGAGACTAGCGGGAGCGGGTGAGCAGTTCTTC.

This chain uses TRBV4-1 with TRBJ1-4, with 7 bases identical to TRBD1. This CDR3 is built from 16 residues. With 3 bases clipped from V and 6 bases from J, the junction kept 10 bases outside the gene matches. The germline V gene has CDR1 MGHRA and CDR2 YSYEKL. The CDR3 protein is CASSQERQGVDEKLFF. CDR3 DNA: TGCGCCAGCAGCCAGGAGCGACAGGGTGTTGATGAAAAACTGTTTTTT.

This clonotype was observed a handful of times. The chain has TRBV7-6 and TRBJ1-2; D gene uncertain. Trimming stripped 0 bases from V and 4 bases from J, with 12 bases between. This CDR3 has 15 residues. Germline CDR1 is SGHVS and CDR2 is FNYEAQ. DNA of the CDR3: TGTGCCAGCAGCTTAGCCTACGGACCTACCTATGGCTACACCTTC. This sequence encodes CASSLAYGPTYGYTF.

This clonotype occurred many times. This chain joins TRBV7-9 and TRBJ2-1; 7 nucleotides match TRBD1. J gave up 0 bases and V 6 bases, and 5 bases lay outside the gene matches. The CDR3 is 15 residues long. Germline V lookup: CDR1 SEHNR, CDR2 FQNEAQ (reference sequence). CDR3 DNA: TGTGCCAGCAGGGGAACAGGGGCCTCCTACAATGAGCAGTTCTTC. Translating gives CASRGTGASYNEQFF.

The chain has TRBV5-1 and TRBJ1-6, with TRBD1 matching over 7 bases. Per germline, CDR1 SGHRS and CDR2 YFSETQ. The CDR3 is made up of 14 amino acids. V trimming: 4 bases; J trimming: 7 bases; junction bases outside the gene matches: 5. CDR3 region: CASSTGQTNSPLHF. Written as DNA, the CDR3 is TGCGCCAGCAGCACGGGACAGACGAATTCACCCCTCCACTTT.

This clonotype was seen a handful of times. The CDR3 here is CASSRVSRAGNTIYF. Here the CDR3 DNA reads TGTGCCAGCAGTAGGGTCTCCCGGGCTGGAAACACCATATATTTT. The chain links TRBV6-1 to TRBJ1-3; D uncertain. Trimming stripped 5 bases from V and 2 bases from J, with 13 bases between. The CDR3 length is 15 residues. The germline V gene encodes CDR1 MNHNS and CDR2 SASEGT.

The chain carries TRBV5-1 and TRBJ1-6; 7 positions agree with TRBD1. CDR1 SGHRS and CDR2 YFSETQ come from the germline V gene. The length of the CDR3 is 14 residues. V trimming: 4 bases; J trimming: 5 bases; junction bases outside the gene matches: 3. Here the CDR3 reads CASSQTGNNSPLHF. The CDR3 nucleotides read TGCGCCAGCAGCCAGACAGGGAATAATTCACCCCTCCACTTT.

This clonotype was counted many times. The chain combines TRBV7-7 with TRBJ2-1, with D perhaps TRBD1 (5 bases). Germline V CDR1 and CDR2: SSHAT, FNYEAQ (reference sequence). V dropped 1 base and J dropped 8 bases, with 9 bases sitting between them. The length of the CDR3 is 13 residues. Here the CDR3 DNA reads TGTGCCAGCAGCTTAGACAGGACCCATGAGCAGTTCTTC. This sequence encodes CASSLDRTHEQFF.

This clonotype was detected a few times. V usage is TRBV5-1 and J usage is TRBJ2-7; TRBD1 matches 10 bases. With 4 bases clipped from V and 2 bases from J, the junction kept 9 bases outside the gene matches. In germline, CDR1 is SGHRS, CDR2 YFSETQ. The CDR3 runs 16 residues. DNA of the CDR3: TGCGCCAGCAGCCAGACGACAGGGGGCATCACCTACGAGCAGTACTTC. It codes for CASSQTTGGITYEQYF.

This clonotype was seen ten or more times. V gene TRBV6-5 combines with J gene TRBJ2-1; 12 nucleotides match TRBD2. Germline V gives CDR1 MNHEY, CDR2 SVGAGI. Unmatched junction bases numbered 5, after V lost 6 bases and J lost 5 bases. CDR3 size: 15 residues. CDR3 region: CASSLAGGWNNEQFF. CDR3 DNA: TGTGCCAGCAGCCTAGCGGGAGGGTGGAACAATGAGCAGTTCTTC.

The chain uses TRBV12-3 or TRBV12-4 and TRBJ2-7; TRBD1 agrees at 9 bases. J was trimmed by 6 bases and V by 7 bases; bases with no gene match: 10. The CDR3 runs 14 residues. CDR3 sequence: CASKNGQGRLEQYF. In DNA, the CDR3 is TGTGCCAGCAAAAATGGACAGGGGAGGCTCGAGCAGTACTTC.

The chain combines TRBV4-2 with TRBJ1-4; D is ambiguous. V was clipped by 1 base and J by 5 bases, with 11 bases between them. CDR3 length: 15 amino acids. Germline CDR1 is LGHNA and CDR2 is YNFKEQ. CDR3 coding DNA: TGTGCCAGCAGCCAAGCCCCAGCGGAAAATGAAAAACTGTTTTTT. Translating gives CASSQAPAENEKLFF.

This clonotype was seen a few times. The CDR3: CASSLSPRLREQYF. CDR3 sequence (DNA): TGTGCCAGCAGCTTATCACCGAGGCTTCGAGAGCAGTACTTC. The V gene is TRBV5-8, the J gene TRBJ2-7, with no clear D. This CDR3 has 14 residues. Germline CDR1 reads SGHTS; CDR2 reads YDEGEE. V was trimmed by 2 bases and J by 7 bases, leaving 16 bases between them.

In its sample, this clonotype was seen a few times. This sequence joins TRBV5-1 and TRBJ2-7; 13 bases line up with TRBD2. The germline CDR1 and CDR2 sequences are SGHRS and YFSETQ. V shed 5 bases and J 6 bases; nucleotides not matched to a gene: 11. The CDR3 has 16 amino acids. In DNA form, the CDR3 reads TGCGCCAGCAGTTACGGACTAGCGGGAGCGGTATCCGAGCAGTACTTC. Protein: CASSYGLAGAVSEQYF. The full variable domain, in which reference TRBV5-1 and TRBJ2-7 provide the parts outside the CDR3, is KAGVTQTPRYLIKTRGQQVTLSCSPISGHRSVSWYQQTPGQGLQFLFEYFSETQRNKGNFPGRFSGRQFSNSRSEMNVSTLELGDSALYLCASSYGLAGAVSEQYFGPGTRLTVT.

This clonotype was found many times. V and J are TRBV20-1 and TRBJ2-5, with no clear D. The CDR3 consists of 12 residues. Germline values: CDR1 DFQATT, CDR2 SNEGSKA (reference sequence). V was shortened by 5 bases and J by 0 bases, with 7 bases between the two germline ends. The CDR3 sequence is CSAARDQETQYF. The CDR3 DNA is TGCAGTGCTGCAAGGGACCAAGAGACCCAGTACTTC.